This TCR beta chain comes out of a study of T-cell reconstitution after alpha-beta-depleted transplantation in children. The study, taken as a whole, reports: By one year post-transplant, T-cell counts and diversity largely arose from T cells that were newly produced. After transplant, at about two months, alpha-beta T cells were reportedly derived from several hundred expanded graft clones. It was surviving recipient T cells and thymic progenitors that gave some patients high TCRbeta diversity at day 60.

For TCRbeta, the library was prepared with unique molecular identifiers. TCRdb redid the calling of the PCR reads with MiXCR, one entry per CDR3 protein. The sample lists hundreds of thousands of distinct CDR3 sequences, around 12% occurring once. V was clipped by 0 bases and J by 3 bases, with 16 bases between them. Per the germline V gene, CDR1 is SGHRS and CDR2 is YFSETQ. The CDR3 spans 16 residues. Regarding this clonotype: Its antigen is unknown.

The chain employs TRBV5-1 and TRBJ2-7, with a possible D match to TRBD1 (5 bases). Sample: PBMCs, taken before TCRalphabeta/CD19-depleted stem cell transplant. The TCR sequence derives from a girl aged 2 to 9 with congenital amegakaryocytic thrombocytopenia, due to receive a stem cell transplant. The CDR3 here is CASSLVLGVGHYEQYF. The CDR3 nucleotides are TGCGCCAGCAGCTTGGTTCTTGGCGTCGGACACTACGAGCAGTACTTC.